This T cell receptor (beta chain) was captured by sequencing in a study of blood T cell repertoires in COVID-19. Study context: Some COVID-19 samples were acute and others convalescent; all came from the United States, Italy and Spain. Sources were T cells, B-cell-depleted T cells, or PBMCs; the material itself was cDNA or gDNA.

Trimming removed 5 bases from V and 3 bases from J, with 11 bases in between. The CDR3 is made up of 13 amino acids. CDR1 and CDR2 (germline): LGHNA, YSLEER. Authors' data handling: Scientists estimated how many nucleated cells there were by amplifying reference gene primers. The table came from immunoSEQ multiplex PCR; TCRdb's copy has only in-frame clones and leaves some out. V and J calls and clone size are given by that table; D and trimming were obtained from the DNA. The sample lists about 74,000 clones, around 87% occurring once. This clone has just a few counts. This receptor was obtained from a woman older than 75 with active or convalescent COVID-19. The chain joins TRBV4-3 to TRBJ2-7, with unresolved D. Sequencing was done on a sample of peripheral blood. The CDR3 loop reads CASSAEPFYEQYF. The CDR3 DNA follows: TGCGCCAGCAGCGCGGAACCCTTCTACGAGCAGTACTTC.